This record looks at one T cell receptor (beta chain) sequence and its context. Its antigen is unknown. The sample is drawn from a study of post-analysis software for immune sequencing data. Study background: Patients with relapsing-remitting, secondary progressive and progressive-relapsing multiple sclerosis courses were all represented.

Study-level points and caveats: Patients showed TRBV5-6, TRBV5-1 and TRBV20-1 among roughly 5 TRBV segments more frequent than in controls. Significantly lower normalized Chao1 diversity was seen in multiple sclerosis patients than in controls.

The TCR beta cDNA libraries contained unique molecular identifiers. Some 500,000 cDNA molecules were recovered from an input of roughly 0.85 to 10 million T cells. TCRdb redid the calling of the PCR reads with MiXCR, one entry per CDR3 protein. The sample has about 680,000 distinct CDR3 sequences; 59% are singletons. The germline CDR1 and CDR2 sequences are LGHDT and YNNKEL (reference sequence). Trimming removed 3 bases from V and 8 bases from J, with 19 bases in between. CDR3 length: 15 residues. The sample comprised blood. This rearrangement joins TRBV3-1 to TRBJ1-2, with D perhaps matching TRBD1 (6 bases). This TCR was sampled from a girl aged 2-10 years with multiple sclerosis. This chain's CDR3 is CASSQTRQAPRGYTF. The DNA for the CDR3 is TGTGCCAGCAGCCAGACACGACAGGCCCCTAGGGGCTACACCTTC.